One sample yielded the 3 T cell receptor beta chains listed below, sequenced in a study of cytomegalovirus exposure and HLA in healthy donors. The method was immunoSEQ multiplex PCR; TCRdb's version includes in-frame clones alone and lacks a portion of them. In the table there are under 100,000 clones, less than 90% of which are singletons. The sequenced sample was PBMCs. The source of these receptors is a woman in her late teens or twenties in good health and CMV-seropositive.

This chain links TRBV20-1 with TRBJ2-5; no reliable D call. This CDR3 contains 10 residues. Germline CDR1 DFQATT, CDR2 SNEGSKA (reference sequence). V lost 6 bases and J 5 bases, leaving 7 bases between the germline ends. The CDR3 here is CSAEIETQYF. The CDR3 DNA sequence: TGCAGTGCCGAGATTGAGACCCAGTACTTC.

V is TRBV5-1 and J is TRBJ2-2; 13 bases align to TRBD2. The ends lost 4 bases at V and 5 bases at J; junction bases unmatched: 5. This CDR3 comprises 16 residues. The germline gives CDR1 SGHRS, CDR2 YFSETQ. The CDR3 DNA sequence: TGCGCCAGCAGCGAACTAGCGGGGGGGGCGACCGGGGAGCTGTTTTTT. As protein: CASSELAGGATGELFF.

The chain has TRBV4-1 and TRBJ2-5; 7 bases line up with TRBD2. The DNA end is a closer match to TRBJ2-7, so the J assignment may be wrong. Germline CDR1 reads MGHRA; CDR2 reads YSYEKL. This CDR3 has 15 residues. The CDR3 sequence is CASSPYPSGRYEQYF. CDR3 in DNA: TGCGCCAGCAGCCCCTACCCTAGCGGTCGCTACGAGCAGTACTTC.